This T cell receptor beta chain was sequenced during a study of control samples from healthy donors and cancer patients. The CDR3 covers 16 residues. Germline CDR1 and CDR2: MNHEY and SMNVEV (reference sequence). The J segment lost 0 bases and the V segment lost 7 bases, leaving 8 bases of the junction unmatched. Libraries were prepared by immunoSEQ multiplex PCR; TCRdb keeps only in-frame clonotypes and omits some of them. The sample has 70,000 to 80,000 clones, roughly 89% seen once. The origin of this receptor is a woman aged 60 to 75 with head and neck cancer. This rearrangement joins TRBV27 to TRBJ2-3; 9 bases align to TRBD2. The source material was PBMCs. Here the CDR3 DNA reads TGTGCCAGCAACACTATAGCGGGAGAGAGCACAGATACGCAGTATTTT. Its protein is CASNTIAGESTDTQYF.